The 22 T cell receptor beta chains presented below share a single source sample, sequenced in a study of control samples from healthy donors and cancer patients. The repertoire was sequenced with immunoSEQ multiplex PCR; TCRdb's copy has only in-frame clones and lacks some. The data hold just over 150,000 clones, with approximately 93% observed a single time. Sequencing was performed on blood. The source is a man between 50 and 59 years old in good health.

In nucleotides, the CDR3 is TGTGCCAGCAGCGTAAGGCAGGTCTTCGCGAACACCGGGGAGCTGTTTTTT. Protein sequence: CASSVRQVFANTGELFF. The gene calls are TRBV9 and TRBJ2-2, with D unresolved. The CDR3 spans 17 residues. V gave up 1 base and J gave up 0 bases, with 13 bases separating them. CDR1 is SGDLS and CDR2 is YYNGEE in the germline V gene.

This clone showed up just once. The genes are TRBV20-1 and TRBJ2-4, with 8 bases lining up with TRBD2. CDR1 and CDR2 (germline): DFQATT, SNEGSKA (reference sequence). J lost 2 bases, V lost 3 bases, and 6 bases had no gene match. The CDR3 is 15 amino acids. CDR3: CSASSGGVTKNIQYF. The CDR3 DNA reads TGCAGTGCTAGTTCGGGAGGGGTGACCAAAAACATTCAGTACTTC.

The chain links TRBV19 to TRBJ1-1; tentatively, D is TRBD1 (6 bases). This CDR3 has 14 residues. Germline assignment: CDR1 LNHDA and CDR2 SQIVND (reference sequence). The ends were cut back, 5 bases at V and 5 bases at J, with 15 bases in the middle. CDR3 in amino acids: CASSERTGLTEAFF. CDR3 in DNA: TGTGCCAGTAGTGAGCGAACAGGGTTGACTGAAGCTTTCTTT.

This rearrangement joins TRBV18 to TRBJ2-2, with D maybe TRBD2 (6 bases). V was trimmed by 5 bases and J by 1 base, leaving 14 bases between them. The CDR3 extends over 16 amino acids. Germline loops: CDR1 KGHSH, CDR2 LQKENI. CDR3 nucleotide sequence: TGTGCCAGCTCATTACTATCTAGCGAGAACACCGGGGAGCTGTTTTTT. It translates to CASSLLSSENTGELFF. The full variable domain, rest sourced from reference TRBV18 and TRBJ2-2, is NAGVMQNPRHLVRRRGQEARLRCSPMKGHSHVYWYRQLPEEGLKFMVYLQKENIIDESGMPKERFSAEFPKEGPSILRIQQVVRGDSAAYFCASSLLSSENTGELFFGEGSRLTVL.

This chain links TRBV5-6 with TRBJ1-2; 8 bases fit TRBD1. The CDR3 has 15 amino acids. Per germline, CDR1 SGHDT and CDR2 YYEEEE. Losses at the gene ends were 4 bases for V and 8 bases for J; bases not matched to a gene: 13. CDR3 sequence: CASSVTGGRVTGYTF. The CDR3 DNA reads as TGTGCCAGCAGCGTCACAGGGGGTAGAGTGACCGGCTACACCTTC.

The rearrangement uses TRBV27 and TRBJ2-3, with 10 bases that match TRBD2. The J segment lost 4 bases and the V segment lost 4 bases, leaving 5 bases of the junction unmatched. The CDR3 spans 15 residues. The germline CDR1 and CDR2 sequences are MNHEY and SMNVEV (reference sequence). The CDR3 DNA follows: TGTGCCAGCAGTTCTAGCGGGAGTATCGCAGATACGCAGTATTTT. It translates to CASSSSGSIADTQYF.

The V gene is TRBV21-1, the J gene TRBJ2-5; the table's D call, TRBD1, was not checked against the DNA. TRBV21-1 is a pseudogene. This CDR3 has 15 amino acids. In DNA, the CDR3 is TGTGCCAGCAGCAAAGAAAAAGGGACAACGGAGACCCAGTACTTC. This translates into CASSKEKGTTETQYF.

J is TRBJ2-7 and V is TRBV18; TRBD2 might be the D (6 bases). CDR1 KGHSH and CDR2 LQKENI come from the germline V gene. The CDR3 spans 15 residues. The V gene lost 3 bases and the J gene lost 5 bases, with 17 bases spanning the gap. CDR3 sequence (DNA): TGTGCCAGCTCACCCACTCGGGAGTCCTTCAACGAGCAGTACTTC. Translated, it gives CASSPTRESFNEQYF.

The gene calls are TRBV7-2 and TRBJ2-5, with D possibly matching TRBD2 (6 bases). Germline lookup yields CDR1 SGHTA and CDR2 FQGNSA. The CDR3 is 13 amino acids. V was cut by 6 bases and J by 4 bases, with 12 bases left in between. The CDR3 nucleotides are TGTGCCAGCAGTCCGGAGGGCCCAGAGACCCAGTACTTC. Its translation: CASSPEGPETQYF.

This sequence joins TRBV18 and TRBJ2-5; no clear D gene. V lost 3 bases and J 0 bases, leaving 8 bases between the germline ends. Looked up from germline, CDR1 is KGHSH and CDR2 is LQKENI. The CDR3 contains 14 residues. CDR3 region: CASSPQGNQETQYF. The CDR3 region has the DNA TGTGCCAGCTCACCTCAAGGGAACCAAGAGACCCAGTACTTC.

The rearrangement links TRBV18 to TRBJ1-3; D gene uncertain. The germline V gene encodes CDR1 KGHSH and CDR2 LQKENI. Trimming left V 2 bases short and J 2 bases short, with 13 bases between. This CDR3 comprises 16 residues. The CDR3 DNA follows: TGTGCCAGCTCACCAGGCCAGCCCGGGACTGGAAACACCATATATTTT. Translating it yields CASSPGQPGTGNTIYF.

The chain uses TRBV5-1 and TRBJ1-1; D unresolved. Germline assignment: CDR1 SGHRS and CDR2 YFSETQ. The germline V and J ends were trimmed by 0 bases and 1 base, with 10 bases remaining between them. The CDR3 is 15 amino acids. CDR3 in DNA: TGCGCCAGCAGCTTGGCCGACACAAGGAACACTGAAGCTTTCTTT. Its translation is CASSLADTRNTEAFF.

The chain combines TRBV3-1 (or the pseudogene TRBV3-2) with TRBJ2-7, with 11 bases aligning to TRBD2. The germline V gene has CDR1 LGHDT and CDR2 YNNKEL (reference sequence). The CDR3 contains 20 residues. V was pared by 1 base and J by 6 bases, with 20 bases of the junction left unmatched. The DNA for the CDR3 is TGTGCCAGCAGCCAAGTCCCAACCCACCCCGGGACTAGCGGAACGTCCGAGCAGTACTTC. It codes for CASSQVPTHPGTSGTSEQYF.

The chain links TRBV10-3 to TRBJ2-7; D is perhaps TRBD2 (6 bases). V was shortened by 8 bases and J by 2 bases, with 10 bases between the two germline ends. Per germline, CDR1 ENHRY and CDR2 SYGVKD. CDR3 length: 12 amino acids. CDR3 sequence: CAISSATYEQYF. The CDR3 DNA reads as TGTGCCATCTCTAGCGCAACCTACGAGCAGTACTTC.

V and J are TRBV29-1 and TRBJ2-4, with D perhaps assigned TRBD1 or TRBD2 (5 bases each). The germline V gene has CDR1 SQVTM and CDR2 ANQGSEA. The CDR3 covers 10 residues. CDR3 DNA: TGCAGTGTTTGGGGGAACATTCAGTACTTC. It encodes CSVWGNIQYF.

The chain uses TRBV4-1 and TRBJ2-7, with 12 bases lining up with TRBD2. The CDR3 loop spans 17 amino acids. V trimming: 1 base; J trimming: 6 bases; junction bases outside the gene matches: 10. Germline V gives CDR1 MGHRA, CDR2 YSYEKL. The CDR3 loop is CASSQGWASGRAGEQYF. In DNA, the CDR3 is TGCGCCAGCAGCCAAGGATGGGCTAGCGGGAGGGCCGGCGAGCAGTACTTC.

The chain is built from TRBV29-1 and TRBJ1-2, with D uncertain. The V gene's germline CDR1 is SQVTM and CDR2 ANQGSEA. There are 12 residues in the CDR3. V was shortened by 4 bases and J by 5 bases, with 11 bases between the two germline ends. CDR3 residues: CSVGYGSYGYTF. DNA of the CDR3: TGCAGCGTTGGCTACGGTTCGTATGGCTACACCTTC.

The gene calls are TRBV5-1 and TRBJ2-5, with 8 bases fitting TRBD2. Germline trimming cut 0 bases from V and 2 bases from J; bases unmatched to any gene: 6. CDR3 length: 16 residues. Per the germline V gene, CDR1 is SGHRS and CDR2 is YFSETQ. CDR3 sequence: CASSLVVAGPQETQYF. The CDR3 DNA reads TGCGCCAGCAGCTTGGTAGTAGCGGGGCCTCAAGAGACCCAGTACTTC. The full variable domain, with the rest looked up from reference TRBV5-1 and TRBJ2-5, is KAGVTQTPRYLIKTRGQQVTLSCSPISGHRSVSWYQQTPGQGLQFLFEYFSETQRNKGNFPGRFSGRQFSNSRSEMNVSTLELGDSALYLCASSLVVAGPQETQYFGPGTRLLVL.

The chain links TRBV13 to TRBJ2-2; perhaps TRBD2 as D (6 bases). V lost 1 base and J 6 bases, leaving 6 bases between the germline ends. Germline-derived CDR1 and CDR2 are PRHDT and FYEKMQ (reference sequence). The length of the CDR3 is 13 residues. As DNA, the CDR3 is TGTGCCAGCAGCTTAGCGGGAGCCGGGGAGCTGTTTTTT. Protein product: CASSLAGAGELFF.

The chain recombines TRBV19 with TRBJ2-2; 9 bases agree with TRBD1. Germline CDR1 reads LNHDA; CDR2 reads SQIVND (reference sequence). Losses at the gene ends were 9 bases for V and 4 bases for J; bases not matched to a gene: 6. The CDR3 runs 14 residues. CDR3 loop: CASLTGGGTGELFF. CDR3 sequence (DNA): TGTGCCAGCCTCACAGGGGGCGGCACCGGGGAGCTGTTTTTT.

The chain employs TRBV2 and TRBJ1-3; perhaps TRBD1 as D (5 bases). Trimming removed 5 bases at V and 0 bases at J, with 14 bases between. This CDR3 region has 16 residues. Germline CDR1 SNHLY, CDR2 FYNNEI. CDR3 sequence (DNA): TGTGCCAGCAGTCAAATGGGACGGGTCTCTGGAAACACCATATATTTT. The encoded protein is CASSQMGRVSGNTIYF.

The gene calls are TRBV7-2 and TRBJ2-5, with D unresolved. Germline V lookup: CDR1 SGHTA, CDR2 FQGNSA. This CDR3 comprises 12 residues. Trimming cost V 2 bases and J 5 bases, with 6 bases left between them. In DNA, the CDR3 is TGTGCCAGCAGCTTATACGGGGAGACCCAGTACTTC. It yields the protein CASSLYGETQYF.